This T cell receptor beta chain was identified in a study of T cell repertoires in cytomegalovirus infection (dated by TCRdb to between 2018 and 2020). Background for the entire study: Alongside well-studied HLA-B-restricted epitopes, the peptide stimulations were aimed at recently identified HLA-C-restricted CMV epitopes, whose presentation resists viral immunomodulation. Donor HLA type was relevant to the analysis, because carriage of CMV infection together with the matching HLA type was indicated by public TCR beta signatures.

TCRdb records Illumina HiSeq 1500 as the sequencer. TCRdb's own reprocessing of the public reads used fastp at Q25 and MiXCR and kept productive beta chains. Identical CDR3 protein sequences are pooled into one entry, listed with their most common genes and DNA. For this sample the table gives 300,000 to 400,000 distinct CDR3 sequences, of which around 25% were detected only once. About an eighth of the sample goes to the ten largest clones. A word on this clonotype: The antigen this receptor binds is unknown. No base quality information exists; no much larger clone differs at one position.

The sample's treatment or condition label, decoded: in vitro stimulation with specific CMV peptide epitopes to enrich CMV-specific T cells. Summary of the overall study and its limitations: The ex vivo response was dominated by HLA-C-restricted CMV-specific TCR beta clonotypes, which also provided the single most frequent clonotype in two of eight donors. Cumulative frequency of public TCR beta family members discriminated carriers of CMV infection plus the relevant HLA type in this cohort and an independent roughly 330-donor cohort.

The CDR3 holds 16 amino acids from the cysteine to the phenylalanine. Only the CDR3 DNA is retained, 48 bases long and in frame from the first base. Here V drops 6 bases and J drops 2 bases, and the junction holds 12 bases not matched to any gene. CDR1 and CDR2, per the germline V gene (reference sequence), are DFQATT and SNEGSKA. The receptor chain draws on TRBV20-1 and TRBJ2-3, with 9 central nucleotides matching TRBD2. The source material was cultured PBMCs, sampled from culture after CMV antigen stimulation. This clonotype originated in a human donor in good health (CMV status not recorded). Some clones in this sample may be carry-over from other donors' samples. The CDR3 corresponds to CSALTGLARITDTQYF. DNA sequence: TGCAGTGCGCTTACCGGACTAGCGCGAATCACAGATACGCAGTATTTT.